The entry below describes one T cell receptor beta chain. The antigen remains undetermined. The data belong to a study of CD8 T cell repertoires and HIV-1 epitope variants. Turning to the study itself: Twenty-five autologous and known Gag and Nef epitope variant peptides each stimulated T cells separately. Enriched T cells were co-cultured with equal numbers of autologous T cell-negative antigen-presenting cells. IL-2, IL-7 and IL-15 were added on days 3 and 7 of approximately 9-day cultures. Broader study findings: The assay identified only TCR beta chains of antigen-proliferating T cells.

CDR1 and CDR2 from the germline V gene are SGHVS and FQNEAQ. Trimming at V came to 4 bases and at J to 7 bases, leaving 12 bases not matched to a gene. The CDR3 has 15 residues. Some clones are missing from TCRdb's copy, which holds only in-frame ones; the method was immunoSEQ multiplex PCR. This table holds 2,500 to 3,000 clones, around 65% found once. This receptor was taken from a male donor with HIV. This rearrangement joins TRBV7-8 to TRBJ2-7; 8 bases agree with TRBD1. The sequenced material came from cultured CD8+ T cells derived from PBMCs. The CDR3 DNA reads TGTGCCAGCAGCTCCGAAGGACAGGGTGTAGAAGAGCAGTACTTC. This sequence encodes CASSSEGQGVEEQYF. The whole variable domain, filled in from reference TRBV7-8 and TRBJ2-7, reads GAGVSQSPRYKVAKRGQDVALRCDPISGHVSLFWYQQALGQGPEFLTYFQNEAQLDKSGLPSDRFFAERPEGSVSTLKIQRTQQEDSAVYLCASSSEGQGVEEQYFGPGTRLTVT.